The 20 T cell receptor beta chains below come from one sample, sequenced in a study of multiple sclerosis patients with progressive multifocal leukoencephalopathy (dated by TCRdb to the late 2010s). The sample's time point, from its label and the paper: time of PML onset. Sample treatment or condition, as interpreted from the label and publication: on natalizumab therapy at sampling. Library preparation employed the immunoSEQ multiplex PCR assay. TCRdb took over this immuneACCESS table, retaining in-frame rearrangements with V and J assigned. Such tables are incomplete; in checked studies, under half of the missing clones stem from an unresolved V gene, and the remainder is unexplained. In this sample the table shows approximately 31,000 clones, roughly 87% of which occur a single time. The biggest ten clones account for about 3.2% of the sample. This material consisted of PBMCs, taken from a patient treated with natalizumab. Source of these receptors: a human donor with progressive multifocal leukoencephalopathy.

The rearrangement uses TRBV18 and TRBJ1-1; D is uncertain. V lost 2 bases to trimming and J lost 0 bases, with 10 bases between them. Germline CDR1 and CDR2: KGHSH and LQKENI. The CDR3 is 15 residues long. Written as DNA, the CDR3 is TGTGCCAGCTCACCAGGAGCAGTTATGAACACTGAAGCTTTCTTT. Translating gives CASSPGAVMNTEAFF.

J is TRBJ1-1 and V is TRBV7-8; D gene unclear. Trimming removed 2 bases at V and 4 bases at J, with 11 bases between. CDR1 is SGHVS, CDR2 FQNEAQ, per germline. The CDR3 contains 14 residues. CDR3 sequence reads: CASSLTVGGTEAFF. For the CDR3, the DNA is TGTGCCAGCAGCTTAACGGTGGGCGGCACTGAAGCTTTCTTT.

CDR3 loop: CASSFPSGTGTHEQYF. DNA of the CDR3: TGTGCCAGCAGCTTCCCGTCAGGGACAGGGACACACGAGCAGTACTTC. The rearrangement joins TRBV28 to TRBJ2-5; 9 bases are shared with TRBD1. Matching the DNA end better, TRBJ2-7 makes the J call doubtful. Germline V CDR1 and CDR2: MDHEN, SYDVKM. This CDR3 is 16 amino acids long.

The chain has TRBV6-4 and TRBJ2-1, with 7 bases aligning to TRBD2. V was pared by 0 bases and J by 5 bases, with 4 bases of the junction left unmatched. Germline V CDR1 and CDR2: MRHNA, SNTAGT. The CDR3 loop spans 15 amino acids. CDR3 region: CASSDSASGNNEQFF. The CDR3 DNA reads as TGTGCCAGCAGTGACTCGGCTAGCGGTAACAATGAGCAGTTCTTC.

J is TRBJ1-2 and V is TRBV4-3; D perhaps matches TRBD1 (5 bases). V was trimmed by 1 base and J by 3 bases, leaving 15 bases between them. The germline gives CDR1 LGHNA, CDR2 YSLEER. This CDR3 spans 16 amino acids. Here the CDR3 DNA reads TGCGCCAGCAGCCAAGCCCACTCGAGGGGAGACTATGGCTACACCTTC. It translates to CASSQAHSRGDYGYTF.

The chain links TRBV30 to TRBJ1-5, with D possibly TRBD1 on 5 matching bases. The CDR3 has 13 amino acids. Looked up from germline, CDR1 is GTSNPN and CDR2 is SVGIG (reference sequence). V was cut by 0 bases and J by 5 bases, with 8 bases left in between. The CDR3 DNA follows: TGTGCCTGGAGTGTAGGGGACGATCAGCCCCAGCATTTT. Translated, it gives CAWSVGDDQPQHF.

Note on this clone: A junction boundary mismatches the germline segment, possibly from a read error. The chain employs TRBV6-5 and TRBJ1-1, with D unclear. CDR3 length equals 14 residues. Germline CDR1 MNHEY, CDR2 SVGAGI. Written as DNA, the CDR3 is TGTGCCAGCAGTTACGGTAAGCTGAACACTGAAGCTTCCTTT. Protein: CASSYGKLNTEASF.

The V gene is TRBV4-1, the J gene TRBJ2-2; D is unclear. Between the trimmed V and J ends, which lost 1 base and 0 bases, there was a span of 12 bases. Germline CDR1 is MGHRA and CDR2 is YSYEKL. This CDR3 is built from 17 residues. In nucleotides, the CDR3 is TGCGCCAGCAGCCAAGTTTTAACAGTCGCGAACACCGGGGAGCTGTTTTTT. Translation: CASSQVLTVANTGELFF.

The rearrangement joins TRBV19 to TRBJ1-6; D gene ambiguous. Germline V gives CDR1 LNHDA, CDR2 SQIVND (reference sequence). Trimming took 5 bases from V and 8 from J, leaving 25 bases between them. This CDR3 has 18 residues. In DNA form, the CDR3 reads TGTGCCAGTAGTCCCCGTCGAGAAGAAACACGGACCCATTCACCCCTCCACTTT. It codes for CASSPRREETRTHSPLHF.

This clone was seen just once. V usage is TRBV6-1 and J usage is TRBJ2-5; D uncertain. The CDR3 loop spans 14 amino acids. V was trimmed by 6 bases and J by 2 bases, leaving 13 bases between them. Germline V gene lookup returns CDR1 MNHNS and CDR2 SASEGT. CDR3 sequence (DNA): TGTGCCAGCAGCAAAATTTGGGCTCAAGAGACCCAGTACTTC. Its protein product is CASSKIWAQETQYF.

This rearrangement joins TRBV28 to TRBJ2-7, with D maybe TRBD1 (6 bases). CDR1 and CDR2 (germline): MDHEN, SYDVKM. This CDR3 contains 14 residues. V was clipped by 4 bases and J by 6 bases, with 16 bases between them. The CDR3 loop reads CASSSGQRFGEQYF. Here the CDR3 DNA reads TGTGCCAGCAGTTCCGGACAGAGGTTTGGCGAGCAGTACTTC.

J is TRBJ1-1 and V is TRBV27, with D possibly matching TRBD1 (5 bases). The CDR3 sequence is 13 residues long. In germline, CDR1 is MNHEY, CDR2 SMNVEV (reference sequence). V dropped 3 bases and J dropped 1 base, with 6 bases sitting between them. Here the CDR3 DNA reads TGTGCCAGCAGTTTTGGACAGAACACTGAAGCTTTCTTT. Translating it yields CASSFGQNTEAFF.

This clone was picked up a small number of times. The chain couples TRBV2 to TRBJ1-5, with 9 bases lining up with TRBD1. V shed 5 bases, J shed 1 base, and the junction held 6 bases outside the gene matches. This CDR3 region has 16 residues. Germline-derived CDR1 and CDR2 are SNHLY and FYNNEI. The CDR3 is CASSRTGDESNQPQHF. CDR3 nucleotide sequence: TGTGCCAGCAGTCGGACAGGGGACGAGAGCAATCAGCCCCAGCATTTT.

The V call is TRBV7-9, the J call TRBJ1-3; D may be TRBD1 (5 bases). With 5 bases removed from V and 0 bases from J, the gap between germline ends came to 14 bases. Germline values: CDR1 SEHNR, CDR2 FQNEAQ (reference sequence). The CDR3 extends over 16 amino acids. CDR3 nucleotide sequence: TGTGCCAGCAGCCTAACAGGCCTGAGCTCTGGAAACACCATATATTTT. It translates to CASSLTGLSSGNTIYF.

The chain employs TRBV27 and TRBJ2-5; TRBD2 matches at 12 bases. The J call may be mistaken, given a closer DNA end match to TRBJ2-7. Germline assignment: CDR1 MNHEY and CDR2 SMNVEV (reference sequence). This CDR3 is built from 16 residues. The CDR3 here is CASSPTSGRPTYEQYF. In DNA, the CDR3 is TGTGCCAGCAGCCCTACTAGCGGGAGGCCAACCTACGAGCAGTACTTC.

The CDR3 DNA reads as TGTGCCATCGGCCTAGCGGGAGAGGGGGAGCAGTACTTC. It translates to CAIGLAGEGEQYF. The V and J genes are TRBV28 and TRBJ2-7; 10 bases are shared with TRBD2. Trimming took 10 bases from V and 7 from J; bases not matched to a gene: 10. The CDR3 extends over 13 amino acids. CDR1 is MDHEN, CDR2 SYDVKM, per germline.

V is TRBV7-9 and J is TRBJ1-1, with a weak D call TRBD1 (5 bases). Trimming took 3 bases from V and 1 from J, leaving 9 bases between them. This CDR3 comprises 14 residues. Germline values: CDR1 SEHNR, CDR2 FQNEAQ (reference sequence). CDR3 region: CASSLLRGNTEAFF. The CDR3 DNA reads TGTGCCAGCAGCTTGCTAAGGGGGAACACTGAAGCTTTCTTT. The whole variable domain, remainder taken from reference TRBV7-9 and TRBJ1-1, is DTGVSQNPRHKITKRGQNVTFRCDPISEHNRLYWYRQTLGQGPEFLTYFQNEAQLEKSRLLSDRFSAERPKGSFSTLEIQRTEQGDSAMYLCASSLLRGNTEAFFGQGTRLTVV.

This chain links TRBV7-2 with TRBJ1-2; D unresolved. CDR1 and CDR2 from the germline V gene are SGHTA and FQGNSA. The CDR3 loop spans 13 amino acids. V was shortened by 4 bases and J by 0 bases, with 6 bases between the two germline ends. CDR3 protein: CASSSNPNYGYTF. The CDR3 bases are TGTGCCAGCAGCTCAAATCCTAACTATGGCTACACCTTC.

This chain connects TRBV6-1 to TRBJ1-2; D is undetermined. Germline V CDR1 and CDR2: MNHNS, SASEGT. With 4 bases removed from V and 9 bases from J, the gap between germline ends came to 6 bases. The CDR3 sequence is 10 residues long. In DNA, the CDR3 is TGTGCCAGCAGTGGTTGGAGCTACACCTTC. Residues: CASSGWSYTF.

The V call is TRBV10-3, the J call TRBJ1-3; D gene unclear. The germline V and J ends were trimmed by 2 bases and 0 bases, with 11 bases remaining between them. The CDR3 spans 16 residues. The germline V gene has CDR1 ENHRY and CDR2 SYGVKD. CDR3 region: CAISELGRNSGNTIYF. CDR3 nucleotides: TGTGCCATCAGTGAGCTTGGACGGAACTCTGGAAACACCATATATTTT.